The entry that follows covers one T cell receptor (beta chain) sequence. The germline V gene has CDR1 KGHSH and CDR2 LQKENI. V lost 0 bases, J lost 2 bases, and 1 base lay in between. The CDR3 extends over 13 amino acids. Some clones are missing from TCRdb's copy, which holds only in-frame ones; the method was immunoSEQ multiplex PCR. The sample shows about a million clones, about 74% of them seen only once. The sample belongs to a study of shared clonotypes between healthy human individuals. The chain joins TRBV18 to TRBJ1-4; D is unclear. The sequence derives from a man younger than 35 in good health. Source material: memory CD4+ T cells sorted from blood. The subset was: CD45RA-negative fraction. The CDR3 spells CASSPPTNEKLFF. For the CDR3, the DNA is TGTGCCAGCTCACCACCGACTAATGAAAAACTGTTTTTT.